These T cell receptor beta chains were read from a single sample in a study of T-cell memory formation after mild COVID-19. TCRdb itself ran the 5' RACE reads through MiXCR, one entry per CDR3 protein. Of 250,000 to 300,000 distinct CDR3 sequences in the sample, about 16% are singletons; the top ten hold more than 20%. Sequencing input: PBMCs or a T cell subset sorted from them (not recorded which). These receptors all come from a man between 18 and 35 years old who had mild COVID-19 (a few samples of this study predate the infection). Cell type and time point are not known. CDR3s include the opening cysteine and the closing phenylalanine or tryptophan. The D gene is left open where the match is weak. For some rows the clone size is stated as once, few or many, or as a class when expanded; others skip it.

>few|TRBV20-1|TRBJ2-5|NA
CSAGYQETQYF
TGCAGTGCTGGGTACCAAGAGACCCAGTACTTC
>NA|TRBV7-2|TRBJ1-2|TRBD1
CASSSEGQPYYGYTF
TGTGCCAGCAGCTCGGAGGGACAGCCCTACTATGGCTACACCTTC
>NA|TRBV20-1|TRBJ1-6|TRBD1
CSAGGTGISPLHF
TGCAGTGCTGGGGGGACAGGGATATCACCCCTCCACTTT
>NA|TRBV5-4|TRBJ2-5|NA
CASSLALARETQYF
TGTGCCAGCAGCTTGGCCTTGGCGAGAGAGACCCAGTACTTC
>few|TRBV24-1|TRBJ2-1|NA
CATSGGPGSYNEQFF
TGTGCCACCAGTGGCGGGCCCGGCTCCTACAATGAGCAGTTCTTC
>NA|TRBV2|TRBJ1-2|NA
CASSDLENYGYTF
TGTGCCAGCAGTGATCTGGAGAACTATGGCTACACCTTC
>many|TRBV12-3/TRBV12-4|TRBJ2-5|TRBD2
CASSSPVTSGQETQYF
TGTGCCAGCAGTTCGCCCGTGACTAGCGGCCAAGAGACCCAGTACTTC
>few|TRBV7-9|TRBJ1-4|NA
CASSFGSLAREKLFF
TGTGCCAGCAGCTTTGGCAGCTTGGCGAGGGAAAAACTGTTTTTT
>many|TRBV6-6|TRBJ2-5|TRBD2
CASSPRLAGGETQYF
TGTGCCAGCAGTCCCAGGCTAGCGGGGGGAGAGACCCAGTACTTC
>few|TRBV7-9|TRBJ2-1|NA
CASSLARAWQFF
TGTGCCAGCAGCTTAGCGAGGGCCTGGCAGTTCTTC
>NA|TRBV15|TRBJ2-3|TRBD1
CATVPGTDITDTQYF
TGTGCCACCGTCCCCGGGACAGACATCACAGATACGCAGTATTTT
>many|TRBV4-1|TRBJ2-3|NA
CASSQEGGPSTDTQYF
TGCGCCAGCAGCCAAGAAGGAGGCCCGAGCACAGATACGCAGTATTTT
>many|TRBV7-3|TRBJ1-2|NA
CASSQHRPDGAPGGYTF
TGTGCCAGCAGCCAACACCGCCCCGACGGGGCCCCCGGTGGCTACACCTTC
>few|TRBV28|TRBJ1-3|NA
CASSRRKGLSGNTIYF
TGTGCCAGCAGTCGTCGGAAGGGGCTGTCTGGAAACACCATATATTTT
>many|TRBV18|TRBJ2-5|NA
CASSPGRGVYQETQYF
TGTGCCAGCTCACCCGGTCGCGGGGTATACCAAGAGACCCAGTACTTC
>NA|TRBV18|TRBJ1-1|NA
CASSPGRPLGEAFF
TGTGCCAGCTCACCAGGTCGGCCCCTGGGTGAAGCTTTCTTT
>few|TRBV11-3|TRBJ2-3|TRBD2
CASSLGGLLTDTQYF
TGTGCCAGCAGCCTGGGGGGACTACTCACAGATACGCAGTATTTT
>NA|TRBV18|TRBJ1-2|NA
CASSPRSGNGYTF
TGTGCCAGCTCACCCCGGAGCGGGAATGGCTACACCTTC
>few|TRBV7-2|TRBJ1-5|NA
CASSRWPVDSNQPQHF
TGTGCCAGCAGCCGATGGCCAGTGGATAGCAATCAGCCCCAGCATTTT
>few|TRBV20-1|TRBJ1-6|TRBD1
CSASLTGGPGSPLHF
TGCAGTGCTAGCCTGACAGGGGGTCCGGGTTCACCCCTCCACTTT
>few|TRBV21-1|TRBJ2-7|NA
CASVTKGGTGWLGQYF
TGTGCCAGCGTTACAAAAGGGGGGACAGGGTGGTTGGGGCAGTACTTC
>NA|TRBV6-2/TRBV6-3|TRBJ2-3|NA
CASSYSRTSSTDTQYF
TGTGCCAGCAGTTACTCGAGGACTTCTAGCACAGATACGCAGTATTTT
>many|TRBV11-2|TRBJ2-3|NA
CASSLEFGTDTQYF
TGTGCCAGCAGCTTAGAGTTCGGCACAGATACGCAGTATTTT
>NA|TRBV7-2|TRBJ2-2|NA
CASSLALSGTGELFF
TGTGCCAGCAGCTTAGCGCTGAGTGGCACCGGGGAGCTGTTTTTT
>few|TRBV6-2/TRBV6-3|TRBJ2-5|TRBD2
CASSYPSGGKETQYF
TGTGCCAGCAGTTACCCTAGCGGGGGGAAAGAGACCCAGTACTTC
>few|TRBV29-1|TRBJ2-5|TRBD2
CSAGTSPTVETQYF
TGCAGCGCTGGGACTAGCCCGACGGTGGAGACCCAGTACTTC
>few|TRBV5-1|TRBJ2-5|NA
CASSLGSRGQETQYF
TGCGCCAGCAGCTTAGGTTCGCGGGGCCAAGAGACCCAGTACTTC
>few|TRBV5-1|TRBJ1-2|TRBD1
CASSRGQGRSRGYTF
TGCGCCAGCAGTCGTGGACAGGGAAGGTCGAGAGGCTACACCTTC
>NA|TRBV7-2|TRBJ2-3|NA
CASRDPSVRGDTQYF
TGTGCCAGCAGAGACCCGTCCGTGCGGGGTGATACGCAGTATTTT
>NA|TRBV7-2|TRBJ1-2|NA
CASSLVAGSGGYTF
TGTGCCAGCAGCTTAGTAGCAGGGTCAGGTGGCTACACCTTC
>NA|TRBV27|TRBJ2-7|NA
CASSLRMGGEQYF
TGTGCCAGCAGTCTCCGGATGGGAGGCGAGCAGTACTTC
>NA|TRBV4-3|TRBJ2-2|TRBD2
CASSQDERGSAGELFF
TGCGCCAGCAGCCAAGACGAGCGGGGTTCGGCCGGGGAGCTGTTTTTT
>NA|TRBV11-2|TRBJ2-3|NA
CASSIDPPTQYF
TGTGCCAGCAGCATCGACCCCCCCACGCAGTATTTT
>NA|TRBV5-1|TRBJ1-1|NA
CASSQNPGITEAFF
TGCGCCAGCAGCCAGAATCCGGGGATTACTGAAGCTTTCTTT
>many|TRBV7-6|TRBJ1-4|NA
CASSPNEKLFF
TGTGCCAGCAGCCCCAATGAAAAACTGTTTTTT
>NA|TRBV9|TRBJ2-7|TRBD1
CASSRSEGQGAYEQYF
TGTGCCAGCTCGCGTTCCGAGGGACAGGGGGCCTACGAGCAGTACTTC
>NA|TRBV7-2|TRBJ1-1|TRBD1
CASSLADLGQGFEAFF
TGTGCCAGCAGCTTAGCAGATTTGGGACAGGGGTTTGAAGCTTTCTTT
>many|TRBV6-2/TRBV6-3|TRBJ2-2|NA
CASSYGRNTGELFF
TGTGCCAGCAGTTACGGGAGGAACACCGGGGAGCTGTTTTTT
>few|TRBV6-6|TRBJ1-6|NA
CASKVTGNYYNSPLHF
TGTGCCAGCAAAGTGACAGGCAACTACTATAATTCACCCCTCCACTTT
>NA|TRBV4-3|TRBJ1-5|NA
CASSQDRGDNQPQHF
TGCGCCAGCAGCCAAGACAGGGGAGACAATCAGCCCCAGCATTTT
>NA|TRBV7-3|TRBJ2-2|TRBD1
CASSSGQGRTMGAGELFF
TGTGCCAGCAGCTCGGGACAGGGGCGAACTATGGGCGCCGGGGAGCTGTTTTTT
>NA|TRBV12-3/TRBV12-4|TRBJ2-5|NA
CASSLLRGQETQYF
TGTGCCAGCAGTTTACTACGAGGGCAAGAGACCCAGTACTTC
>few|TRBV10-3|TRBJ1-6|NA
CAISSGFLNSPLHF
TGTGCCATCAGTTCCGGTTTCCTTAATTCACCCCTCCACTTT
>NA|TRBV28|TRBJ1-2|NA
CASRPQGIYYGYTF
TGTGCCAGCAGACCACAGGGCATCTACTATGGCTACACCTTC
>NA|TRBV29-1|TRBJ2-7|NA
CSVEQGPEQYF
TGCAGCGTTGAACAGGGTCCCGAGCAGTACTTC
>NA|TRBV18|TRBJ2-5|TRBD1
CASSTRQGKETQYF
TGTGCCAGCTCAACCCGACAGGGAAAAGAGACCCAGTACTTC
>many|TRBV4-3|TRBJ1-2|NA
CASSQGRGAYGYTF
TGCGCCAGCAGCCAAGGGCGAGGGGCCTATGGCTACACCTTC
>few|TRBV12-3/TRBV12-4|TRBJ2-5|NA
CASTAGQETQYF
TGTGCCAGCACGGCAGGACAAGAGACCCAGTACTTC
>once|TRBV5-1|TRBJ2-2|NA
CASNIKGGTGELFF
TGCGCCAGCAACATAAAGGGGGGCACCGGGGAGCTGTTTTTT
>NA|TRBV12-3/TRBV12-4|TRBJ2-3|NA
CASRLGEPSTDTQYF
TGTGCCAGCAGATTAGGGGAACCGAGCACAGATACGCAGTATTTT
>few|TRBV3-1|TRBJ2-3|NA
CASRPGATDTQYF
TGTGCCAGCAGGCCAGGGGCCACAGATACGCAGTATTTT
>NA|TRBV11-2|TRBJ2-7|TRBD1
CASSWTTGGKELEQYF
TGTGCCAGCAGCTGGACGACAGGGGGAAAGGAGCTCGAGCAGTACTTC
>NA|TRBV29-1|TRBJ2-5|TRBD1
CSVERTGGIRETQYF
TGCAGCGTTGAACGGACAGGGGGAATTCGAGAGACCCAGTACTTC